Detailed here is one T cell receptor (beta chain). The antigen it recognizes is unknown. No base quality information exists; no much larger clone differs at one position. Preparation of the library involved the immunoSEQ multiplex PCR assay. The hsTCRB Kit was used according to the manufacturer's protocol to amplify rearranged TCR beta chain sequences. An Illumina MiSeq was used to sequence the TCRB libraries. The study's own analysis went as follows. The kit vendor's proprietary platform handled demultiplexing, trimming and gene mapping. This is the immuneACCESS table as TCRdb keeps it, with only in-frame sequences that have V and J called. A part of the clones is gone; compared with another copy, unresolved V genes explain less than half, and the rest is unexplained. V, J and clone size are taken as reported in that table, and D and trimming were inferred from the DNA itself. The sample contains around 60,000 clones, 75% to 85% of them found a single time. The ten largest clones capture about 4.9% of the sample.

Reading the label with the study, this specimen's time point is: week 35, safety follow-up. Every vaccine dose consisted of 300 ug of a 20-mer mutant IDH1 peptide in Montanide, administered subcutaneously together with topical imiquimod. Patients received eight vaccinations in weeks 1, 3, 5, 7, 11, 15, 19 and 23, corresponding to visits V03 through V10. Newly diagnosed WHO grade 3 or 4 IDH1-mutant astrocytomas showing loss of nuclear ATRX were present in the donors. The samples were drawn from NOA16, a multicentre, single-arm, open-label phase I trial in Germany that tested a mutant IDH1 peptide vaccine in humans for the first time. Genomic DNA for TCRB sequencing was extracted from EDTA blood using the DNeasy Blood and Tissue Kit. V is shortened by 3 bases, J by 4 bases, and the region joining them spans 16 bases. The CDR3, cysteine through phenylalanine, is 15 amino acids long. Solely the CDR3 DNA is kept, with 45 bases framed from the first base. CDR1 and CDR2 were assigned from the germline V gene as SGDLS and YYNGEE.

This record belongs to a study of a mutant IDH1 vaccine in newly diagnosed glioma (dated by TCRdb to about 2021). Background for the entire study: Vaccination started 4-6 weeks after radiotherapy alone, or was given together with temozolomide cycles in the groups whose treatment included chemotherapy. For exploratory analyses, around 26 treated patients had longitudinal TCRB deep sequencing done wherever samples were available. Of the 30 to 35 treated patients, around 62% were male and around 40% were female, and a mean age of approximately 40 years was recorded. Before enrollment, patients had received standard therapy of radiotherapy alone, temozolomide alone, or radiochemotherapy with temozolomide; most received the combination. The week-35 safety follow-up was designated visit V12, and the week-47 end of study was designated visit V13. Six visits were used for peripheral blood collection: V03 (baseline), V05, V07, V10, V12 and V13.

Overall study outcomes, separate from this receptor: Pseudoprogression appeared unrelated to alterations in the top peripheral T cell clonotypes detected by TCRB sequencing. The authors noted that analyses of patient blood samples could not be reproduced because of sample limitations. PBMC samples for TCRB deep sequencing were selected based on availability. Immune responses induced by the vaccine were seen in 90% to 95% of patients across multiple MHC alleles.

Source: PBMCs, taken from a glioma patient whose treatment included an IDH1 peptide vaccine. This TCR derives from a man aged 35 to 55 with glioma. The chain was built from TRBV9 and TRBJ2-5; no confident D gene assignment can be made. DNA sequence: TGTGCCAGCAGCGCGTGGTCACGTCGAGGAGAGACCCAGTACTTC. The encoded protein is CASSAWSRRGETQYF.